This TCR beta chain was obtained from a study of regulatory T cells in long-lasting Graves disease. Study results and caveats: A limited number of samples was an acknowledged limitation. TRBV28, TRBJ1-2 and TRBJ2-5 emerged as the favored segments in persistent disease.

Time point here: newly diagnosed GD, antithyroid drugs for less than 3 months. Preparation of the TCR library used RNA extracted from PBMCs. Researchers made TCR beta libraries by using iRepertoire HTBI primers and running Arm-PCR on CDR3 regions. Using its own MiXCR run on the multiplex PCR reads, TCRdb lists one record per CDR3 protein. The table includes hundreds of thousands of distinct CDR3 sequences, around 15% detected once. CDR3 size: 15 residues. Per germline, CDR1 SGHAT and CDR2 FQNNGV. V dropped 2 bases and J dropped 7; count of bases not matched to a gene: 2. This clonotype was observed many times. Its antigen is undetermined. The same data also contributed to another study, on T cells in Graves' hyperthyroidism and ophthalmopathy. According to that study: Hyperthyroidism had been newly diagnosed in patients aged 18 to 65, and its duration was under 2 months. A set of HTBI primers served as the primers for a first-round RT-PCR of the TCR CDR3.

This receptor was obtained from a woman aged 35-65 years with Graves disease. The chain combines TRBV11-2 with TRBJ2-1, with 13 bases matching TRBD2. The sample here was peripheral blood mononuclear cells (PBMCs), taken at new diagnosis, from a patient treated with antithyroid drugs. This chain's CDR3 is CASSLTSGGANEQFF. DNA of the CDR3: TGTGCCAGCAGCTTAACTAGCGGGGGGGCGAATGAGCAGTTCTTC.